This T cell receptor (beta chain) was identified in a study of cytomegalovirus exposure and HLA in healthy donors. Primers included in the PCR were 60 Vbeta and 13 Jbeta primers. The table came from immunoSEQ multiplex PCR; TCRdb's copy has only in-frame clones and leaves some out. The table has roughly 250,000 clones, about 66% seen once. The sample was PBMCs. This TCR derives from a female donor in good health and CMV-seronegative.

CDR3 amino acids: CASSPRGLVTTGELFF. The CDR3 DNA reads TGTGCCAGCAGTCCGAGGGGGCTAGTTACCACCGGGGAGCTGTTTTTT. The V call is TRBV27, the J call TRBJ2-2; 7 bases fit TRBD1. Germline V gene lookup returns CDR1 MNHEY and CDR2 SMNVEV (reference sequence). Germline trimming cut 5 bases from V and 4 bases from J; bases unmatched to any gene: 10. The CDR3 loop spans 16 amino acids.